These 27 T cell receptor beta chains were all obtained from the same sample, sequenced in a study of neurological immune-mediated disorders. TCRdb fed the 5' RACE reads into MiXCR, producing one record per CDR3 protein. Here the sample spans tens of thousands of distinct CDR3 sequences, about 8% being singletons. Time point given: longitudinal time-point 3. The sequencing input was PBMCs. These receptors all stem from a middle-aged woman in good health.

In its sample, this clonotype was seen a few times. CDR3 DNA sequence: TGTGCCAGCAGCTTAGGAGCAGCTCGCTCGACCAATGAGCAGTTCTTC. This codes for CASSLGAARSTNEQFF. The rearrangement uses TRBV7-2 and TRBJ2-1; D unclear. Trimming stripped 1 base from V and 6 bases from J, with 16 bases between. This CDR3 comprises 16 residues. Germline CDR1 reads SGHTA; CDR2 reads FQGNSA. Looking up the rest from reference TRBV7-2 and TRBJ2-1 gives the full variable domain: GAGVSQSPSNKVTEKGKDVELRCDPISGHTALYWYRQSLGQGLEFLIYFQGNSAPDKSGLPSDRFSAERTGGSVSTLTIQRTQQEDSAVYLCASSLGAARSTNEQFFGPGTRLTVL.

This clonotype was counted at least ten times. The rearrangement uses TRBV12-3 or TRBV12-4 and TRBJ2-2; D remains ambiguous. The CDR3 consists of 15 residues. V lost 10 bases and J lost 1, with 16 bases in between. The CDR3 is CATTLATLNTGELFF. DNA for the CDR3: TGTGCCACCACGCTCGCTACCCTGAACACCGGGGAGCTGTTTTTT.

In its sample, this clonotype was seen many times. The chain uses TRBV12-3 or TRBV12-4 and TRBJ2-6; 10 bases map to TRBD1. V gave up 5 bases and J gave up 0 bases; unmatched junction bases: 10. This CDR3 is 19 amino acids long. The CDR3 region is CASSAGDRGPSSGANVLTF. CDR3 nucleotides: TGTGCCAGCAGTGCTGGAGACAGGGGGCCAAGCTCTGGGGCCAACGTCCTGACTTTC.

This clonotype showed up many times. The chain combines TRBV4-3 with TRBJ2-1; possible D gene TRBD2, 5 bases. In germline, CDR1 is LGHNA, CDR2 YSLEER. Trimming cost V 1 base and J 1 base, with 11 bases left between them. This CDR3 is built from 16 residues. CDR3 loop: CASSQALGISYNEQFF. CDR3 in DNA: TGCGCCAGCAGCCAAGCCCTCGGGATTTCCTACAATGAGCAGTTCTTC.

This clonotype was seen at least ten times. The CDR3 region has the DNA TGTGCCATCAGTGATCCACTTAGCTCCTACAATGAGCAGTTCTTC. The encoded protein is CAISDPLSSYNEQFF. The chain carries TRBV10-3 and TRBJ2-1, with D unresolved. Germline CDR1 ENHRY, CDR2 SYGVKD. This CDR3 region has 15 residues. Trimming stripped 3 bases from V and 0 bases from J, with 9 bases between.

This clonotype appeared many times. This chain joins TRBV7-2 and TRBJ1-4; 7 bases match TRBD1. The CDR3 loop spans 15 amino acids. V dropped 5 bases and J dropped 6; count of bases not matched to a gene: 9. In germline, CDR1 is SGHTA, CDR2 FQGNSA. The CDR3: CASSHRTGLDEKLFF. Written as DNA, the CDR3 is TGTGCCAGCAGCCATCGGACAGGCTTGGATGAAAAACTGTTTTTT.

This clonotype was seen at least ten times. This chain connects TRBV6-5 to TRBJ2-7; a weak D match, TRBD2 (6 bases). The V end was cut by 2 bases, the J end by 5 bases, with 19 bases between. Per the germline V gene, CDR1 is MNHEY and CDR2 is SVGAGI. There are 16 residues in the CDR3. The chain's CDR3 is CASSYEAGPPRNEQYF. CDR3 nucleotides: TGTGCCAGCAGTTACGAGGCGGGGCCCCCTCGAAACGAGCAGTACTTC.

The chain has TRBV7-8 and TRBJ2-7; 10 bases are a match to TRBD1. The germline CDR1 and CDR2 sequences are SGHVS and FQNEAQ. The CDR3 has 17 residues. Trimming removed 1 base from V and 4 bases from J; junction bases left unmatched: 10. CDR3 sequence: CASSLDHRTGGQYEQYF. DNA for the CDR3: TGTGCCAGCAGCTTAGACCATCGGACAGGGGGTCAGTACGAGCAGTACTTC. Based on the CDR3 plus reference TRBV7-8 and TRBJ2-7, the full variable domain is GAGVSQSPRYKVAKRGQDVALRCDPISGHVSLFWYQQALGQGPEFLTYFQNEAQLDKSGLPSDRFFAERPEGSVSTLKIQRTQQEDSAVYLCASSLDHRTGGQYEQYFGPGTRLTVT.

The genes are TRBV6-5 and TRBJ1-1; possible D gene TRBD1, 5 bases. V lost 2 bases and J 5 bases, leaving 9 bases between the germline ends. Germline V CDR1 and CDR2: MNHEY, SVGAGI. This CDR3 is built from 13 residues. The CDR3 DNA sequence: TGTGCCAGCAGTTACATGGGGGAAACTGAAGCTTTCTTT. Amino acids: CASSYMGETEAFF.

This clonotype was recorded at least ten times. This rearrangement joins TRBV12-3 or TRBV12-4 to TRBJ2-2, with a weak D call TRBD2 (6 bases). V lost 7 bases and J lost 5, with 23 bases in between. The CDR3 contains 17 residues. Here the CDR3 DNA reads TGTGCCAGCAACACCGGGGGAGTAGGAGAAGAGACCGGGGAGCTGTTTTTT. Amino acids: CASNTGGVGEETGELFF.

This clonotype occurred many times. CDR3 amino acids: CASSRGTADTQYF. The CDR3 DNA is TGTGCCAGCAGCCGGGGGACAGCAGATACGCAGTATTTT. The rearrangement joins TRBV7-2 to TRBJ2-3; perhaps TRBD1 as D (7 bases). Between the trimmed V and J ends, which lost 5 bases and 4 bases, there was a span of 10 bases. The CDR3 extends over 13 amino acids. The V gene's germline CDR1 is SGHTA and CDR2 FQGNSA.

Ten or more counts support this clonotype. The CDR3, as DNA: TGCAGTGCCCATGACCAGGGTAGCTCCTACAATGAGCAGTTCTTC. Translating it yields CSAHDQGSSYNEQFF. The J gene is TRBJ2-1, the V gene TRBV20-1, with a tentative D call TRBD1 (5 bases). Per germline, CDR1 DFQATT and CDR2 SNEGSKA (reference sequence). This CDR3 is 15 amino acids long. Trimming left V 6 bases short and J 0 bases short, with 15 bases between.

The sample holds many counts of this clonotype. DNA for the CDR3: TGTGCCAGCAGCGGTCCCGGACACACTACTGGAAACACCATATATTTT. Translation: CASSGPGHTTGNTIYF. The V and J genes are TRBV6-6 and TRBJ1-3, with D tentatively TRBD1 (5 bases). The CDR3 extends over 16 amino acids. The ends were cut back, 6 bases at V and 2 bases at J, with 17 bases in the middle. In germline, CDR1 is MNHNY, CDR2 SVGAGI (reference sequence).

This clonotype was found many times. This CDR3 reads CASSLQGARTGELFF. CDR3 in DNA: TGTGCCAGCAGCTTGCAGGGGGCGCGGACCGGGGAGCTGTTTTTT. The rearrangement links TRBV7-2 to TRBJ2-2; 8 bases line up with TRBD1. Germline V CDR1 and CDR2: SGHTA, FQGNSA. The CDR3 is 15 residues long. V lost 3 bases and J lost 5; bases outside the gene matches: 5.

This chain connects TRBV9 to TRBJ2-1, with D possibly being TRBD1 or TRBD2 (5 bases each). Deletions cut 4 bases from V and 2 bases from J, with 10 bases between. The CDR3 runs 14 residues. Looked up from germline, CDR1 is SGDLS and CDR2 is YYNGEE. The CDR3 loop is CASSIGTAYNEQFF. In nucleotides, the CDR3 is TGTGCCAGCAGCATCGGGACGGCCTACAATGAGCAGTTCTTC. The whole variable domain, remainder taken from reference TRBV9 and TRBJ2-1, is DSGVTQTPKHLITATGQRVTLRCSPRSGDLSVYWYQQSLDQGLQFLIQYYNGEERAKGNILERFSAQQFPDLHSELNLSSLELGDSALYFCASSIGTAYNEQFFGPGTRLTVL.

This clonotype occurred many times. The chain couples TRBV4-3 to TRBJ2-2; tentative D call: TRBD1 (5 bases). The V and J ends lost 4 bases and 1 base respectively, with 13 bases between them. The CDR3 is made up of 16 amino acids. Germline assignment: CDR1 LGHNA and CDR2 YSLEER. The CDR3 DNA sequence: TGCGCCAGCAGCCGTTTTTCCAGGGAGAACACCGGGGAGCTGTTTTTT. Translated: CASSRFSRENTGELFF.

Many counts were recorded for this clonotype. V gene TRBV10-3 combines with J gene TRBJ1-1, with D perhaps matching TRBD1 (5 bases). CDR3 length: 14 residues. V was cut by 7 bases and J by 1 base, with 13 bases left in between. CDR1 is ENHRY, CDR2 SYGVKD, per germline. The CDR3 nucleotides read TGTGCCATCAAGGAGGGGCCGGAGAACACTGAAGCTTTCTTT. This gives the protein CAIKEGPENTEAFF.

The CDR3 DNA is TGTGCCAGCAGCTTAGCTAAGTTTTGGAGGGGGCGCGACTATGGCTACACCTTC. It is translated as CASSLAKFWRGRDYGYTF. The J gene is TRBJ1-2, the V gene TRBV7-2; 7 nucleotides line up with TRBD1. J gave up 3 bases and V 0 bases, and 13 bases lay outside the gene matches. The CDR3 contains 18 residues. Germline CDR1 reads SGHTA; CDR2 reads FQGNSA.

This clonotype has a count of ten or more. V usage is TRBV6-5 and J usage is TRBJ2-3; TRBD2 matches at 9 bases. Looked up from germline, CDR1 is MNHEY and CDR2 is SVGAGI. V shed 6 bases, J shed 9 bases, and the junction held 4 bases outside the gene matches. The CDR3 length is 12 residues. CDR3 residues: CASSSGTSTQYF. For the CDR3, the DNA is TGTGCCAGCAGCTCCGGGACTAGCACGCAGTATTTT.

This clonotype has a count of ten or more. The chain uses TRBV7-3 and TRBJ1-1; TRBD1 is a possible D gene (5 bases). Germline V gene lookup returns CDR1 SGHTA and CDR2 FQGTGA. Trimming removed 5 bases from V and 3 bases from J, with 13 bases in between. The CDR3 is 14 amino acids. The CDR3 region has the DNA TGTGCCAGCAGCCCAACAGGCGGGGACACTGAAGCTTTCTTT. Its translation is CASSPTGGDTEAFF.

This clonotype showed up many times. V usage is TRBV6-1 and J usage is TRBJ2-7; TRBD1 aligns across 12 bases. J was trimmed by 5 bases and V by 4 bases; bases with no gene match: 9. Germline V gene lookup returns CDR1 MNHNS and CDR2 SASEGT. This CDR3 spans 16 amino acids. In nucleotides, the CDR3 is TGTGCCAGCAGTGGGAACCCGGGACAGGGGGCCGACGAGCAGTACTTC. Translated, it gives CASSGNPGQGADEQYF.

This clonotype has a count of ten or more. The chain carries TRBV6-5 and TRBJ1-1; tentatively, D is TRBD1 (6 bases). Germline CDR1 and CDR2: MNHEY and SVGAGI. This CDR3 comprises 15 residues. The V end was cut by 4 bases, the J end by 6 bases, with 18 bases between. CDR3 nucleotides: TGTGCCAGCAGTTTCGACAGGTCCCACTGGGCTGAAGCTTTCTTT. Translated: CASSFDRSHWAEAFF.

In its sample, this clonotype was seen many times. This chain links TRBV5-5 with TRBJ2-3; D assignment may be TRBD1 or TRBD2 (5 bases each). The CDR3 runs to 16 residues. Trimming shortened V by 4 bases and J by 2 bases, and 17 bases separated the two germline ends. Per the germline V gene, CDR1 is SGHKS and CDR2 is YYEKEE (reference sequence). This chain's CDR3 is CASSIGTSLITDTQYF. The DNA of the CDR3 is TGTGCCAGCAGCATCGGGACCTCACTAATCACAGATACGCAGTATTTT.

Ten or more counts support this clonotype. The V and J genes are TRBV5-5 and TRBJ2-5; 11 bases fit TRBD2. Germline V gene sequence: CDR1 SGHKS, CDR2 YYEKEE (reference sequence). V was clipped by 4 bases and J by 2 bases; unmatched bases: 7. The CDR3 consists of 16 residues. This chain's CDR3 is CASSVPGLAEQETQYF. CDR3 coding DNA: TGTGCCAGCAGCGTGCCGGGACTAGCGGAACAAGAGACCCAGTACTTC.

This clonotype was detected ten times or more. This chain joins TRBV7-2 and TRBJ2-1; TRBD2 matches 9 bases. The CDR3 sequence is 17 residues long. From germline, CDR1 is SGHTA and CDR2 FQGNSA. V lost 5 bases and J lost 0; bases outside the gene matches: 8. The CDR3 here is CASSLMRSGSSYNEQFF. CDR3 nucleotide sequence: TGTGCCAGCAGCCTGATGCGTAGCGGGAGCTCCTACAATGAGCAGTTCTTC. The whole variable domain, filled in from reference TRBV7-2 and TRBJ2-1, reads GAGVSQSPSNKVTEKGKDVELRCDPISGHTALYWYRQSLGQGLEFLIYFQGNSAPDKSGLPSDRFSAERTGGSVSTLTIQRTQQEDSAVYLCASSLMRSGSSYNEQFFGPGTRLTVL.

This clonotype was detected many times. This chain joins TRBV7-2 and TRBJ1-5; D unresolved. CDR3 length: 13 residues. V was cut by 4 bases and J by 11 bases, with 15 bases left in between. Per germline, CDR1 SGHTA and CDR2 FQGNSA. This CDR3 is CASSSTVRSAQHF. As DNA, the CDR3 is TGTGCCAGCAGCTCGACCGTCCGGTCGGCCCAGCATTTT.

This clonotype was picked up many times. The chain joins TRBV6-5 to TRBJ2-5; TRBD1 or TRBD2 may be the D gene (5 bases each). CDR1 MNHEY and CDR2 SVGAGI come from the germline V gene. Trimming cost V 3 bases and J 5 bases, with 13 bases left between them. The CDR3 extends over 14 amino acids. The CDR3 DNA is TGTGCCAGCAGTTATCAACGGGGCTGGGAGACCCAGTACTTC. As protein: CASSYQRGWETQYF.